The sequence of this T cell receptor (beta chain) was determined in a study of blood T cell repertoires in COVID-19. V was shortened by 7 bases and J by 0 bases, with 10 bases between the two germline ends. This CDR3 comprises 12 residues. CDR1 and CDR2 (germline): SQVTM, ANQGSEA. Method: immunoSEQ multiplex PCR; TCRdb's copy keeps in-frame clones and lacks some. This sample has over 110,000 clones, with about 87% found just once. This receptor was identified in a man aged 45-65 years in a cohort exposed to, infected with or recovered from COVID-19 (not recorded which). The chain joins TRBV29-1 to TRBJ2-7; unclear D gene. Sequenced sample: PBMCs or T cells enriched from blood (not recorded which). The DNA of the CDR3 is TGCAGCGCCAACACGGGCTCCTACGAGCAGTACTTC. This sequence encodes CSANTGSYEQYF.